This entry lists 7 T cell receptor beta chains sequenced from one sample in a study of vaccination effects on CD4 cells after COVID-19 (dated by TCRdb to between 2020 and 2023). The library was obtained by the immunoSEQ multiplex PCR assay. In its TCRdb copy, this immuneACCESS table keeps in-frame sequences only and misses some clones. Where compared with another copy, unresolved V genes explain less than half of these, and the others have no known cause. The sample table shows 45,000 to 60,000 clones, and about 75% are seen once. Approximately 10% of the sample is held by the ten biggest clonotypes. Their antigen targets remain unknown. After less than 13 days of culture, CD4+ T cells were isolated with the EasySep CD4+ T cell isolation kit. The source material was CD4+ T cells from PBMCs cultured without peptide, sampled before COVID-19 vaccination. The receptor set was obtained from a human donor who had a prior SARS-CoV-2 infection.

This chain links TRBV9 with TRBJ2-7; tentative D call: TRBD2 (5 bases). The CDR3 covers 13 residues. Deletions cut 3 bases from V and 7 bases from J, with 14 bases between. The V gene's germline CDR1 is SGDLS and CDR2 YYNGEE. Written as DNA, the CDR3 is TGTGCCAGCAGCGCAACCGGATCGGGAGAGCAGTACTTC. Translation: CASSATGSGEQYF.

The chain links TRBV6-5 to TRBJ1-5, with D tentatively TRBD1 (6 bases). Germline V gives CDR1 MNHEY, CDR2 SVGAGI. V lost 6 bases, J lost 0 bases, and 12 bases lay in between. CDR3 length: 15 residues. The CDR3 loop is CASSQGGFSNQPQHF. In DNA, the CDR3 is TGTGCCAGCAGCCAAGGGGGGTTTAGCAATCAGCCCCAGCATTTT.

J is TRBJ2-3 and V is TRBV20-1, with unresolved D. The CDR3 covers 15 residues. Germline CDR1 is DFQATT and CDR2 is SNEGSKA (reference sequence). Trimming removed 3 bases from V and 3 bases from J, with 16 bases in between. CDR3 residues: CSASVSGRLTDTQYF. Here the CDR3 DNA reads TGCAGTGCTAGTGTGTCCGGACGACTGACAGATACGCAGTATTTT.

This sequence joins TRBV10-1 and TRBJ2-7; D is undetermined. CDR1 and CDR2 (germline): WNHNN, SYGVQD (reference sequence). There are 12 residues in the CDR3. The germline V and J ends were trimmed by 10 bases and 2 bases, with 12 bases remaining between them. CDR3 amino acids: CAKPTAAYEQYF. CDR3 in DNA: TGCGCCAAGCCGACGGCGGCCTACGAGCAGTACTTC.

V is TRBV5-4 and J is TRBJ2-1; a possible D gene is TRBD2 (6 bases). Trimming took off 0 bases at V and 0 bases at J, with 16 bases between the two ends. Per the germline V gene, CDR1 is SGHNT and CDR2 is YYREEE (reference sequence). The CDR3 totals 18 residues. CDR3 protein: CASSLGPLAPSSYNEQFF. As DNA, the CDR3 is TGTGCCAGCAGCTTGGGCCCACTAGCCCCGAGCTCCTACAATGAGCAGTTCTTC. The entire variable domain, with the rest obtained from reference TRBV5-4 and TRBJ2-1, is as follows: ETGVTQSPTHLIKTRGQQVTLRCSSQSGHNTVSWYQQALGQGPQFIFQYYREEENGRGNFPPRFSGLQFPNYSSELNVNALELDDSALYLCASSLGPLAPSSYNEQFFGPGTRLTVL.

This chain links TRBV7-2 with TRBJ2-7, with 8 bases fitting TRBD2. The CDR3 runs 18 residues. The germline V gene encodes CDR1 SGHTA and CDR2 FQGNSA. Unmatched junction bases numbered 18, after V lost 4 bases and J lost 4 bases. CDR3 loop: CASSSPTPGGGRLYEQYF. The DNA for the CDR3 is TGTGCCAGCAGCTCACCCACACCGGGAGGGGGTAGGTTGTACGAGCAGTACTTC.

CDR3 sequence: CASGGDSSYEQYF. The CDR3 nucleotides are TGTGCCAGCGGTGGGGACAGCTCCTACGAGCAGTACTTC. The chain links TRBV2 to TRBJ2-7; 7 nucleotides match TRBD1. With V trimmed by 8 bases and J by 0 bases, 4 bases remained unmatched. Germline V gives CDR1 SNHLY, CDR2 FYNNEI. The CDR3 consists of 13 residues.